Each of the 5 T cell receptor beta chains below was sequenced from the same sample in a study of T cells in women clearing cervical HPV infection. TCRdb's table, derived via immunoSEQ multiplex PCR, lists solely in-frame clones and lacks some. This repertoire includes some 20,000 clones. Sequences were obtained from blood buffy coat. These receptors were taken from a woman aged 18 to 75 with a cervical HPV16 infection that either progressed to CIN3+ or cleared (not recorded which).

For this clone: The read falls 3 residues short of the CDR3 end, and the missing part is taken from the germline J gene. The chain has TRBV7-9 and TRBJ1-5; D gene uncertain. This CDR3 has 13 residues. The germline V gene has CDR1 SEHNR and CDR2 FQNEAQ (reference sequence). V was pared by 6 bases and J by 6 bases, with 12 bases between. CDR3 region: CASSDRSGQPQHF. The sequenced CDR3 bases are TGTGCCAGCAGTGACCGTTCGGGTCAGCCC.

Concerning this clone: The CDR3 goes on 3 residues after the read ends, and that part is filled in from the germline J gene. J is TRBJ2-1 and V is TRBV20-1; a weak D match, TRBD2 (5 bases). Germline V CDR1 and CDR2: DFQATT, SNEGSKA (reference sequence). The V gene lost 3 bases and the J gene lost 0 bases, with 6 bases spanning the gap. The CDR3 contains 13 residues. Incomplete CDR3 DNA: TGCAGTGCTAGTAGCGTCTCCTACAATGAG. Translating it yields CSASSVSYNE. The CDR3 reads in full as CSASSVSYNEQFF.

As for this clone: The read is 3 residues too short to cover the CDR3 end, so that end is filled in from the germline J gene. Other nucleotide sequences from this sample produce the same CDR3. The V call is TRBV7-2, the J call TRBJ2-5; TRBD2 agrees at 8 bases. The germline V gene has CDR1 SGHTA and CDR2 FQGNSA. With V trimmed by 5 bases and J by 1 base, 6 bases remained unmatched. CDR3 length: 15 residues. CDR3 region: CASSRSGETQETQYF. The CDR3 bases that were read are TGTGCCAGCAGCCGTAGCGGGGAGACCCAAGAGACC.

Worth noting for this clone: The sequence runs out 3 residues before the end of the CDR3; the remainder is reconstructed from the germline J gene. The chain employs TRBV19 and TRBJ1-2; possibly TRBD1 for D (6 bases). CDR1 and CDR2 from the germline V gene are LNHDA and SQIVND (reference sequence). This CDR3 is 12 amino acids long. The CDR3 is CASRLPDRPYTF. CDR3 bases read: TGTGCCAGTAGGCTCCCGGACAGACCC.

In regard to this clone: A read error may account for a junction end that differs from germline. The CDR3 end lies 3 residues beyond the end of the read and is filled in from the germline J gene. This chain connects TRBV7-7 to TRBJ2-7; TRBD2 is a possible D gene (6 bases). This CDR3 has 18 amino acids. Germline lookup yields CDR1 SSHAT and CDR2 FNYEAQ (reference sequence). The CDR3 bases that were read are TGTGCTAGCAGCTTAGTTCCTTGCGGGGTGACAGCGAGCTACGAG. Its translation is CASSLVPCGVTASYE. In full, the CDR3 reads CASSLVPCGVTASYEQYF.